This is a list of T cell receptor beta chains from one sample in a study of T cell responses to AZD1222 COVID-19 vaccine. Assay: immunoSEQ multiplex PCR; the TCRdb copy retains only in-frame clones and omits some. The repertoire consists of under 170,000 clones, with roughly 94% occurring once and the leading ten covering around 1.3%. The material was peripheral blood, obtained on day 0 of AZD1222 vaccination. The receptors originated from an adult in good health. Each CDR3 is given with its conserved first and last residue. Each record gives: J gene, clone size, V gene, D gene, CDR3 DNA, CDR3 protein. The D gene is left open where the match is weak. Expanded clones are given a class, and other clones once, few, many or no size at all.

>TRBJ2-2|-|TRBV9|-
TGTGCCAGCAGCACCAGGGGCCAGAACACCGGGGAGCTGTTTTTT
CASSTRGQNTGELFF
>TRBJ2-1|-|TRBV5-1|TRBD2
TGCGCCAGCAGCTTGGCTTTAGGGACTAGCGGGAGTGTGGAGCAGTTCTTC
CASSLALGTSGSVEQFF
>TRBJ1-1|once|TRBV20-1|TRBD1
TGCAGTGCTAGTTATCAGGGGGACACTGAAGCTTTCTTT
CSASYQGDTEAFF
>TRBJ2-3|-|TRBV9|-
TGTGCCAGCAGCGACGTCGGGCTGGAGGTCACAGATACGCAGTATTTT
CASSDVGLEVTDTQYF
>TRBJ1-5|once|TRBV6-2/TRBV6-3|-
TGTGCCAGCAGTTACAGACAGTTCTATCAGCCCCAGCATTTT
CASSYRQFYQPQHF
>TRBJ1-5|-|TRBV18|-
TGTGCCAGCTCACCAGGTAATCAGCCCCAGCATTTT
CASSPGNQPQHF
>TRBJ2-1|few|TRBV10-3|-
TGTGCCATCGGATATTGGGAGGGGGCGGACAATGAGCAGTTCTTC
CAIGYWEGADNEQFF
>TRBJ1-2|-|TRBV12-3/TRBV12-4|-
TGTGCCAGCAGTTCCGGACTGGGCTACACCTTC
CASSSGLGYTF
>TRBJ1-1|-|TRBV5-5|-
TGTGCCAGCAGCCCCGTGGGCCCAATGACTGAAGCTTTCTTT
CASSPVGPMTEAFF
>TRBJ1-1|once|TRBV5-1|-
TGCGCCACCAAGGGGGGAGGTGTTAACACTGAAGCTTTCTTT
CATKGGGVNTEAFF
>TRBJ2-1|once|TRBV27|-
TGTGCCAGCAGTTTCGGCAGATCCTACAATGAGCAGTTCTTC
CASSFGRSYNEQFF
>TRBJ2-5|-|TRBV5-8|TRBD2
TGTGCCAGCAGACCGGGGGGGGTCCAAGAGACCCAGTACTTC
CASRPGGVQETQYF
>TRBJ1-1|-|TRBV4-1|-
TGCGCCAGCAGCCAAGTCGCTATCGGGAACTCAAACACTGAAGCTTTCTTT
CASSQVAIGNSNTEAFF
>TRBJ1-2|once|TRBV5-4|-
TGTGCCAGCAGCCTTATAAGGGGGACGAACTATGGCTACACCTTC
CASSLIRGTNYGYTF
>TRBJ2-3|-|TRBV7-3|TRBD2
TGTGCCAGCAGCTTAACCACTAGCGGGACCGATACGCAGTATTTT
CASSLTTSGTDTQYF
>TRBJ2-4|-|TRBV11-2|-
TGTGCCAGCAGCTTGCTTTTGGGACCCGAAGAAGAGAGGTACTTC
CASSLLLGPEEERYF
>TRBJ1-6|-|TRBV25-1|-
TGTGCCAGCAGTGATTCCTTAGAAAATTCACCCCTCCACTTT
CASSDSLENSPLHF
>TRBJ2-5|-|TRBV5-1|TRBD1
TGCGCCAGCAGCTCGACGACAGGGTTGGTCCAAGAGACCCAGTACTTC
CASSSTTGLVQETQYF
>TRBJ1-6|once|TRBV7-8|TRBD1
TGTGCCAGCAGCTTCGTTACAGGGGAGAGTTCACCCCTCCACTTT
CASSFVTGESSPLHF
>TRBJ1-1|-|TRBV29-1|-
TGCAGCGGCCTACAGGGCCCCTCCACTGAAGCTTTCTTT
CSGLQGPSTEAFF
>TRBJ2-1|-|TRBV19|-
TGTGCCAGTGCAGTGAGCTCCTACAATGAGCAGTTCTTC
CASAVSSYNEQFF
>TRBJ1-1|-|TRBV27|-
TGTGCCAGCAAAAACAGGGCTTCTGGTCCTGAAGCTTTCTTT
CASKNRASGPEAFF
>TRBJ1-6|-|TRBV25-1|TRBD1
TGTGCCAGCAGTGAATATCGACAGGGGAATTCACCCCTCCACTTT
CASSEYRQGNSPLHF
>TRBJ1-1|-|TRBV4-1|-
TGCGCCAGCAGCCAACTTCCCCCTCTGGGGGGCGAAGCTTTCTTT
CASSQLPPLGGEAFF
>TRBJ1-6|-|TRBV6-5|-
TGTGCCAGCTGTACAGGGACCGTCACCTTGGAACCCCTCCACTTT
CASCTGTVTLEPLHF
>TRBJ2-3|-|TRBV5-1|-
TGCGCCAGCAGCTTATATCAGGAGGCAGATACGCAGTATTTT
CASSLYQEADTQYF
>TRBJ1-2|-|TRBV4-1|TRBD1
TGCGCCAGCAGCCTTGGCAGCCAGACAGGGGAGCGCCTCTACACCTTC
CASSLGSQTGERLYTF
>TRBJ2-1|few|TRBV11-3|-
TGTGCCAGCAGCTTAGATCAGGCGGGGTCGAGCTCCTACAATGAGCAGTTCTTC
CASSLDQAGSSSYNEQFF
>TRBJ1-6|once|TRBV28|-
TGTGCCAGCAGACCGATAATCACAGGGTCGAGTTCACCCCTCCACTTT
CASRPIITGSSSPLHF
>TRBJ2-5|-|TRBV5-1|TRBD1
TGCGCCAGCAGCTTGGCGGGACAGGGGGGAGAGACCCAGTACTTC
CASSLAGQGGETQYF
>TRBJ1-6|-|TRBV18|-
TGTGCCAGCTCACTGCACAGGGCTGACTATAATTCACCCCTCCACTTT
CASSLHRADYNSPLHF
>TRBJ1-2|-|TRBV19|TRBD1
TGTGCCAGTAGTACGGACAGGGACTGGTTCAACTATGGCTACACCTTC
CASSTDRDWFNYGYTF
>TRBJ2-3|-|TRBV4-2|TRBD2
TGTGCCAGCAGCCAAGGCGTGACTAGCGGGAGGGTGGATACGCAGTATTTT
CASSQGVTSGRVDTQYF
>TRBJ1-2|-|TRBV4-1|-
TGCGCCAGCAGCCAAGATGTGGGGGCAGGGTTTGGCTACACCTTC
CASSQDVGAGFGYTF
>TRBJ2-1|-|TRBV11-2|-
TGTGCCAGCAGCTTAGCTTCACCCCTCCGGGACACACGTTACAATGAGCAGTTCTTC
CASSLASPLRDTRYNEQFF
>TRBJ1-5|once|TRBV2|-
TGTGCCAGCAGTGACAACCTCAATCAGCCCCAGCATTTT
CASSDNLNQPQHF
>TRBJ1-4|-|TRBV28|TRBD1
TGTGCCAGCAGCTCCGGGACAGGGCATGAAAAACTGTTTTTT
CASSSGTGHEKLFF
>TRBJ1-2|-|TRBV10-3|-
TGTGCCATCAGTGACAGCTATGGCTACACCTTC
CAISDSYGYTF
>TRBJ2-3|-|TRBV5-5|TRBD2
TGTGCCAGCAGCTTGGTAGCGGGGGTAGATACGCAGTATTTT
CASSLVAGVDTQYF
>TRBJ1-5|-|TRBV19|-
TGTGCCAGTAGTATTCTAAGGGGCAATCAGCCCCAGCATTTT
CASSILRGNQPQHF
>TRBJ2-1|-|TRBV3-1/TRBV3-2|TRBD1
TGTGCCAGCAGCCGCATGGGACAGATATCAAACAGTGAGCAGTTCTTC
CASSRMGQISNSEQFF
>TRBJ1-2|-|TRBV27|-
TGTGCCAGCAGTTTATCGCCAGGCGAAAACTATGGCTACACCTTC
CASSLSPGENYGYTF
>TRBJ1-5|-|TRBV27|-
TGTGCCAGCAGCGGTCAGGGTAATCAGCCCCAGCATTTT
CASSGQGNQPQHF
>TRBJ2-2|-|TRBV27|-
TGTGCCAGCAGTTCCCTCTTGGCGACGAACACCGGGGAGCTGTTTTTT
CASSSLLATNTGELFF
>TRBJ1-2|-|TRBV12-3/TRBV12-4|TRBD1
TGTGCCAGCAGTCCCGGACAGGATTATGGCTACACCTTC
CASSPGQDYGYTF
>TRBJ1-2|-|TRBV6-5|-
TGTGCCAGCAGTTACTCGAATAGAGGCTACACCTTC
CASSYSNRGYTF
>TRBJ2-5|-|TRBV14|-
TGTGCCAGCAGCCAAGTGGGGCAAGAGACCCAGTACTTC
CASSQVGQETQYF
>TRBJ2-6|once|TRBV19|-
TGTGCCAGTAGTATAGGAGGGGCCGTCTCTGGGGCCAACGTCCTGACTTTC
CASSIGGAVSGANVLTF
>TRBJ2-5|-|TRBV5-1|-
TGCGCCAGCAGCTTCGTGAGGAACCCCGGGGAGACCCAGTACTTC
CASSFVRNPGETQYF
>TRBJ2-3|-|TRBV10-3|-
TGTGCCATCAGTGAGTCTCGGGCGGTTGCGGGCACAGATACGCAGTATTTT
CAISESRAVAGTDTQYF